The 16 T cell receptor beta chains listed next were all sequenced from one sample in a study of T cells in Graves' hyperthyroidism and ophthalmopathy. Researchers took RNA transcripts and amplified the TCR beta CDR3 regions from them. The HTBI primer set drove a first-round RT-PCR of the TCR CDR3. TCRdb reanalysed the multiplex PCR reads using MiXCR and keeps one entry per CDR3 protein. Here the sample spans around 250,000 distinct CDR3 sequences, less than 20% being singletons. The sequenced material came from blood. The receptors shown here come from a woman younger than 35 with Graves' ophthalmopathy.

Ten or more counts support this clonotype. This chain connects TRBV20-1 to TRBJ2-3; D is unresolved. The CDR3 length is 18 residues. Trimming stripped 4 bases from V and 0 bases from J, with 23 bases between. The germline gives CDR1 DFQATT, CDR2 SNEGSKA (reference sequence). CDR3 sequence reads: CSATLYQITPSSTDTQYF. The CDR3 coding sequence is TGCAGTGCTACTCTATACCAGATAACTCCTTCTAGCACAGATACGCAGTATTTT.

This clonotype appeared many times. V and J are TRBV20-1 and TRBJ2-2; perhaps TRBD2 as D (6 bases). V lost 1 base to trimming and J lost 4 bases, with 10 bases between them. CDR1 is DFQATT, CDR2 SNEGSKA, per germline (reference sequence). The CDR3 length is 14 residues. Here the CDR3 reads CSARAAGPTGELFF. The CDR3 region has the DNA TGCAGTGCTAGAGCGGCGGGACCCACCGGGGAGCTGTTTTTT.

The table lists this clonotype with many counts. V and J are TRBV6-1 and TRBJ1-2; a possible D gene is TRBD1 (6 bases). This CDR3 is 12 amino acids long. CDR1 is MNHNS, CDR2 SASEGT, per germline. V dropped 7 bases and J dropped 7 bases, with 13 bases sitting between them. The CDR3 sequence is CASTAGGLGYTF. The CDR3 nucleotides read TGTGCCAGCACGGCGGGGGGCCTTGGCTACACCTTC.

The CDR3 nucleotides read TGCGCCAGCAGCTTTGGACTAGCGGGAGGGGGGAGCTCCTACAATGAGCAGTTCTTC. Translating gives CASSFGLAGGGSSYNEQFF. The chain combines TRBV5-1 with TRBJ2-1; TRBD2 agrees at 15 bases. Germline trimming cut 2 bases from V and 0 bases from J; bases unmatched to any gene: 6. The CDR3 is 19 amino acids. Germline lookup yields CDR1 SGHRS and CDR2 YFSETQ.

This clonotype was seen ten or more times. This chain links TRBV6-1 with TRBJ1-4; TRBD1 matches at 11 bases. CDR1 and CDR2 (germline): MNHNS, SASEGT. J gave up 6 bases and V 7 bases, and 13 bases lay outside the gene matches. The CDR3 is made up of 17 amino acids. The CDR3 DNA reads as TGTGCCAGCAAGATCGGGACAGGGGGTAGCATTGATGAAAAACTGTTTTTT. This sequence encodes CASKIGTGGSIDEKLFF.

This clonotype was detected many times. This chain links TRBV7-9 with TRBJ2-1; the D gene is possibly TRBD1 (6 bases). The germline gives CDR1 SEHNR, CDR2 FQNEAQ (reference sequence). V was cut by 5 bases and J by 2 bases, with 13 bases left in between. The CDR3 loop spans 15 amino acids. The CDR3 protein is CASSTYTGTYNEQFF. In DNA, the CDR3 is TGTGCCAGCAGCACCTACACAGGGACCTACAATGAGCAGTTCTTC.

This chain connects TRBV28 to TRBJ2-7, with a tentative D call TRBD1 (9 bases). The V end lost 5 bases, the J end lost 2 bases, and 25 bases lay between the germline ends. Germline CDR1 and CDR2: MDHEN and SYDVKM. This CDR3 spans 18 amino acids. CDR3 amino acids: CASSRRSGAGTGTYEQYF. As DNA, the CDR3 is TGTGCCAGCAGTCGTCGTAGCGGGGCCGGGACAGGGACCTACGAGCAGTACTTC.

Notes on this clonotype: Being one base from a much bigger clone, this may be a read error. This chain joins TRBV6-2 or TRBV6-3 and TRBJ1-5; the D call may be TRBD1 or TRBD2 (5 bases each). The J call may be incorrect, as the DNA end agrees better with TRBJ2-3. Germline V gene data show CDR1 as MNHEY and CDR2 as SVGEGT. The length of the CDR3 is 12 residues. The CDR3 DNA sequence: TGTGCCAGCCGGGACCAAAATCAGCCCCAGTATTTT. Protein: CASRDQNQPQYF.

This clonotype appeared many times. The V call is TRBV19, the J call TRBJ2-1; 9 bases are a match to TRBD1. The CDR3 loop spans 15 amino acids. The V gene end was trimmed by 5 bases and the J gene end by 7 bases; junction bases not matched to a gene: 9. Per germline, CDR1 LNHDA and CDR2 SQIVND (reference sequence). The CDR3 DNA reads TGTGCCAGTAGTCTGACAGGGGGGGTTAGGAATGAGCAGTTCTTC. The encoded protein is CASSLTGGVRNEQFF.

This clonotype was counted ten times or more. The rearrangement joins TRBV29-1 to TRBJ1-2; D is uncertain. V lost 7 bases to trimming and J lost 4 bases, with 4 bases between them. CDR3 size: 9 residues. CDR1 SQVTM and CDR2 ANQGSEA come from the germline V gene. CDR3: CSGRYGYTF. As DNA, the CDR3 is TGCAGCGGACGCTATGGCTACACCTTC.

There are many counts of this clonotype. The genes are TRBV30 and TRBJ2-7, with 7 nucleotides matching TRBD1. V shed 5 bases, J shed 3 bases, and the junction held 7 bases outside the gene matches. The germline gives CDR1 GTSNPN, CDR2 SVGIG (reference sequence). The CDR3 spans 13 residues. DNA for the CDR3: TGTGCCTGGTCCAGACAGGGAGACTACGAGCAGTACTTC. Translation: CAWSRQGDYEQYF.

This clonotype was seen repeatedly, ten times or more. In nucleotides, the CDR3 is TGCAGTAAAAGGCAGGGAAGCGATGGCTACACCTTC. This sequence encodes CSKRQGSDGYTF. V usage is TRBV20-1 and J usage is TRBJ1-2, with D possibly being TRBD1 (5 bases). This CDR3 comprises 12 residues. Germline V gene data show CDR1 as DFQATT and CDR2 as SNEGSKA (reference sequence). Trimming took 8 bases from V and 6 from J, leaving 16 bases between them.

In its sample, this clonotype was seen many times. This chain connects TRBV12-3 or TRBV12-4 to TRBJ1-1; D remains ambiguous. Trimming took 5 bases from V and 2 from J, leaving 12 bases between them. The CDR3 totals 14 residues. In DNA, the CDR3 is TGTGCCAGCAGTATTAGGTCCCTAAACACTGAAGCTTTCTTT. Residues: CASSIRSLNTEAFF.

This clonotype was seen many times. The chain has TRBV2 and TRBJ1-4; D possibly corresponds to TRBD1 (6 bases). In germline, CDR1 is SNHLY, CDR2 FYNNEI. The germline V and J ends were trimmed by 3 bases and 8 bases, with 10 bases remaining between them. CDR3 length equals 13 residues. The CDR3 protein is CASSEGGREKLFF. CDR3 sequence (DNA): TGTGCCAGCAGTGAGGGGGGGCGAGAAAAACTGTTTTTT.

This clonotype occurred many times. The J gene is TRBJ2-7, the V gene TRBV28; TRBD2 matches at 12 bases. There are 18 residues in the CDR3. V was clipped by 6 bases and J by 5 bases; unmatched bases: 17. Germline V gene sequence: CDR1 MDHEN, CDR2 SYDVKM. The CDR3 nucleotides are TGTGCCAGCAGCCCAGATGGACTAGCGGGACTCCTAATTGACGAGCAGTACTTC. This codes for CASSPDGLAGLLIDEQYF. The entire variable domain, with the rest obtained from reference TRBV28 and TRBJ2-7, is as follows: DVKVTQSSRYLVKRTGEKVFLECVQDMDHENMFWYRQDPGLGLRLIYFSYDVKMKEKGDIPEGYSVSREKKERFSLILESASTNQTSMYLCASSPDGLAGLLIDEQYFGPGTRLTVT.

This chain joins TRBV9 and TRBJ2-1; D is unresolved. The ends were cut back, 1 base at V and 8 bases at J, with 13 bases in the middle. The germline CDR1 and CDR2 sequences are SGDLS and YYNGEE. The CDR3 sequence is 14 residues long. CDR3 DNA: TGTGCCAGCAGCGTAACTCGCCTAGGCGATGAGCAGTTCTTC. Its translation is CASSVTRLGDEQFF.